A selection of T cell receptor beta chains follows, all from one sample in a study of blood T cell repertoires in COVID-19. Profiled with immunoSEQ multiplex PCR; TCRdb holds only in-frame clones, not every one. The table shows 430,000 or so clones, with 70% to 90% occurring only once. The sample taken for sequencing was PBMCs or T cells enriched from blood (not recorded which). These receptors were collected from a woman between 18 and 30 years old who had been exposed to COVID-19. The CDR3 runs from the conserved cysteine through the conserved F or W. D genes are given only for firm matches. Clone size is not always given. Where it is, it says once, few, many or a class for expanded clones.

v_gene	j_gene	len	d_gene	abundance	CDR3aa	CDR3nt
TRBV5-4	TRBJ2-5	12	NA	NA	CASSLVGETQYF	TGTGCCAGCAGCTTGGTGGGCGAGACCCAGTACTTC
TRBV10-3	TRBJ1-2	13	NA	NA	CAISETRAESYTF	TGTGCCATCAGTGAGACCAGGGCTGAGAGCTACACCTTC
TRBV27	TRBJ1-2	15	NA	NA	CASSALQGGGYGYTF	TGTGCCAGCAGTGCCCTCCAGGGAGGAGGGTATGGCTACACCTTC
TRBV24-1	TRBJ1-2	14	NA	NA	CATSDPGQTYGYTF	TGTGCCACCAGTGACCCTGGACAGACCTATGGCTACACCTTC
TRBV2	TRBJ2-7	15	NA	NA	CASSERGMVSYEQYF	TGTGCCAGCAGTGAAAGGGGGATGGTCTCCTACGAGCAGTACTTC
TRBV28	TRBJ2-7	15	TRBD2	NA	CASSLWRGGTYEQYF	TGTGCCAGCAGTTTATGGAGGGGAGGGACCTACGAGCAGTACTTC
TRBV7-6	TRBJ2-1	15	NA	NA	CASSYDHRVADEQFF	TGTGCCAGCAGCTATGACCACAGGGTGGCGGATGAGCAGTTCTTC
TRBV28	TRBJ2-4	14	TRBD1	NA	CASSLYDRVNIQYF	TGTGCCAGCAGTTTATACGACAGGGTAAACATTCAGTACTTC
TRBV6-4	TRBJ1-1	13	NA	NA	CASSVTGYTEAFF	TGTGCCAGCAGTGTAACAGGGTATACTGAAGCTTTCTTT
TRBV24-1	TRBJ1-5	16	NA	few	CATSVGRGDSNQPQHF	TGTGCCACCAGTGTCGGGAGAGGGGATAGCAATCAGCCCCAGCATTTT
TRBV11-3	TRBJ2-1	18	TRBD2	NA	CASSHETSGRGSYNEQFF	TGTGCCAGCAGCCACGAGACTAGCGGGAGAGGGTCCTACAATGAGCAGTTCTTC
TRBV28	TRBJ1-6	20	TRBD1	NA	CASSLGIQSGQGMRNSPLHF	TGTGCCAGCAGTTTGGGAATCCAATCGGGACAGGGGATGAGGAATTCACCCCTCCACTTT
TRBV7-2	TRBJ1-5	18	TRBD1	NA	CASSLSAPDRASNQPQHF	TGTGCCAGCAGCTTATCCGCCCCCGACAGGGCCAGCAATCAGCCCCAGCATTTT
TRBV11-2	TRBJ2-1	15	TRBD2	NA	CASSLAGGPNNEQFF	TGTGCCAGCAGCTTAGCGGGAGGACCAAACAATGAGCAGTTCTTC
TRBV24-1	TRBJ2-1	15	TRBD1	NA	CATRDRASPYNEQFF	TGTGCCACCAGGGACAGGGCTTCACCTTACAATGAGCAGTTCTTC
TRBV28	TRBJ1-6	14	NA	NA	CASLVGQLNSPLHF	TGTGCCAGCCTCGTGGGGCAGCTTAATTCACCCCTCCACTTT
TRBV10-3	TRBJ1-2	16	TRBD1	NA	CAIRNTDRSGNYGYTF	TGTGCCATCAGGAATACGGACAGGTCGGGGAACTATGGCTACACCTTC
TRBV15	TRBJ2-2	20	TRBD2	NA	CATSDELRAWASGGTGELFF	TGTGCCACCAGCGACGAGTTGAGGGCTTGGGCTAGCGGGGGCACCGGGGAGCTGTTTTTT
TRBV5-1	TRBJ2-3	14	TRBD2	NA	CASKSGGAEDTQYF	TGCGCCAGTAAAAGCGGGGGGGCTGAAGATACGCAGTATTTT
TRBV27	TRBJ1-1	13	NA	NA	CASSLGAGTEAFF	TGTGCCAGCAGTTTAGGGGCAGGGACTGAAGCTTTCTTT
TRBV5-1	TRBJ2-7	15	NA	NA	CASSLGGTANYEQYF	TGCGCCAGCAGCTTGGGCGGGACAGCGAATTACGAGCAGTACTTC
TRBV7-6	TRBJ1-2	14	TRBD1	NA	CASSRTGDSRGYTF	TGTGCCAGCAGCCGGACAGGGGATTCTAGAGGCTACACCTTC
TRBV20-1	TRBJ2-7	16	TRBD2	NA	CSASDSGRSNPYEQYF	TGCAGTGCTAGTGATAGCGGGAGAAGTAATCCCTACGAGCAGTACTTC
TRBV27	TRBJ2-7	15	TRBD1	NA	CASKEPGTGIHEQYF	TGTGCCAGCAAGGAACCCGGGACAGGTATCCACGAGCAGTACTTC
TRBV5-1	TRBJ2-7	13	TRBD1	NA	CASSMGQTYEQYF	TGCGCCAGCAGCATGGGACAGACCTACGAGCAGTACTTC
TRBV19	TRBJ1-5	14	NA	NA	CASSSRRRGQPQHF	TGTGCCAGTTCAAGTCGGAGACGGGGTCAGCCCCAGCATTTT
TRBV6-5	TRBJ2-7	14	TRBD2	NA	CASSSLAGDYEQYF	TGTGCCAGCAGTTCCCTAGCGGGAGACTACGAGCAGTACTTC
TRBV9	TRBJ1-3	15	NA	NA	CASSVDASLGGTIYF	TGTGCCAGCAGCGTAGACGCCTCCCTCGGCGGCACCATATATTTT
TRBV30	TRBJ1-1	12	TRBD1	NA	CAWKGQGVRAFF	TGTGCCTGGAAAGGACAGGGAGTACGAGCTTTCTTT
TRBV30	TRBJ2-7	13	NA	NA	CAWRPNQSYEQYF	TGTGCCTGGAGGCCAAATCAGTCCTACGAGCAGTACTTC
TRBV7-6	TRBJ2-5	17	NA	once	CASSLDLFPSSGETQYF	TGTGCCAGCAGCTTAGATTTATTCCCTAGTTCAGGGGAGACCCAGTACTTC
TRBV27	TRBJ1-1	13	NA	once	CASSDSMNTEAFF	TGTGCCAGCAGTGACAGTATGAACACTGAAGCTTTCTTT
TRBV27	TRBJ2-1	19	NA	NA	CASSSISAGAESSYNEQFF	TGTGCCAGCAGTTCCATCTCGGCGGGGGCTGAAAGCTCCTACAATGAGCAGTTCTTC
TRBV5-5	TRBJ1-5	16	NA	NA	CASSLGLIYSNQPQHF	TGTGCCAGCAGCTTGGGGCTTATTTATAGCAATCAGCCCCAGCATTTT
TRBV5-4	TRBJ2-1	13	NA	NA	CASSLRGGNEQFF	TGTGCCAGCAGCTTGAGAGGAGGAAATGAGCAGTTCTTC
TRBV5-5	TRBJ1-1	13	NA	NA	CASSPGAGTEAFF	TGTGCCAGCAGCCCAGGGGCGGGCACTGAAGCTTTCTTT
TRBV6-1	TRBJ2-7	13	NA	once	CASSDRGYDEQYF	TGTGCCAGCAGTGACAGGGGATACGACGAGCAGTACTTC
TRBV6-6	TRBJ2-1	16	TRBD2	NA	CASSNRTSGSYNEQFF	TGTGCCAGCAGTAACCGGACTAGCGGGAGCTACAATGAGCAGTTCTTC
TRBV19	TRBJ2-7	16	NA	NA	CASRTKNRERCCEQYF	TGTGCCAGTAGGACAAAAAACAGGGAACGGTGTTGCGAGCAGTACTTC
TRBV6-1	TRBJ2-1	13	NA	NA	CASTPEAVNEQFF	TGTGCCAGCACGCCGGAGGCGGTCAATGAGCAGTTCTTC
TRBV7-2	TRBJ2-7	14	NA	NA	CASSLAQGYYEQYF	TGTGCCAGCAGCTTAGCTCAGGGATACTACGAGCAGTACTTC